This TCR beta chain was sequenced in a study of cytomegalovirus exposure and HLA in healthy donors. PCR used 60 Vbeta primers and 13 Jbeta primers. Produced via immunoSEQ multiplex PCR; TCRdb's table is partial and in-frame only. The sample shows 100,000 or so clones, more than 75% of them seen only once. The CDR3 spans 14 residues. V lost 5 bases to trimming and J lost 6 bases; unmatched junction nucleotides: 4. The germline CDR1 and CDR2 sequences are SNHLY and FYNNEI. The clonotype comes from a man aged 25 to 40 in good health and CMV-seropositive. Sequencing was carried out using PBMCs. This chain joins TRBV2 and TRBJ2-1, with 10 bases lining up with TRBD1. The DNA for the CDR3 is TGTGCCAGCAGTAAGGGACAGGGGCTCAATGAGCAGTTCTTC. It codes for CASSKGQGLNEQFF.